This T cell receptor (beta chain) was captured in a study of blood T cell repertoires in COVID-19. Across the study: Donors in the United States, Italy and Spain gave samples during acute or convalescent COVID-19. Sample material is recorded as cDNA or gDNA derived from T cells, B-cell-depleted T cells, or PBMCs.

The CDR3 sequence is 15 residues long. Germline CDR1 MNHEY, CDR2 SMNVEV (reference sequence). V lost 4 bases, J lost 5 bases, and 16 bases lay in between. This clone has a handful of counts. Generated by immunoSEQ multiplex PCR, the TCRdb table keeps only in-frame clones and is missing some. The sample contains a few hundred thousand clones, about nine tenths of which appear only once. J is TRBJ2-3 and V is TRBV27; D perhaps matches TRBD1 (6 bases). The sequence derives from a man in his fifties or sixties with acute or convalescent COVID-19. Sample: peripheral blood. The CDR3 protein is CASSSRGDFGDTQYF. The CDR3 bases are TGTGCCAGCAGTTCCAGGGGAGATTTTGGAGATACGCAGTATTTT.